These T cell receptor beta chains were read from a single sample in a study of blood T cell repertoires in COVID-19. Clones were read by immunoSEQ multiplex PCR, and TCRdb kept only the in-frame ones, dropping some. Of about 250,000 clones detected, over 75% appear once; the ten largest clones hold around 1.8%. Sequenced material: PBMCs or T cells enriched from blood (not recorded which). The receptor set was obtained from a man aged 35-49 years who had recovered from COVID-19. Both conserved end residues are part of each CDR3. The D gene is left open where the match is weak. Only some rows state a clone size, as once, few, many or a class for expanded clones.

d_call clone_size j_call v_call cdr3_nt cdr3_aa
TRBD2 . TRBJ2-7 TRBV5-6 TGTGCCAGCAGCTTGGGCCTAGCGGGAGCCACCTACGAGCAGTACTTC CASSLGLAGATYEQYF
TRBD1 . TRBJ2-7 TRBV23-1 TGCGCCAGCAGTCAATCGAGGAGACAGGGAAGAACCTACGAGCAGTACTTC CASSQSRRQGRTYEQYF
TRBD1 . TRBJ1-2 TRBV7-8 TGTGCCAGCAGCTCCTCGGCCCTACAGGGGCCGGGCTATGGCTACACCTTC CASSSSALQGPGYGYTF
TRBD2 . TRBJ2-5 TRBV7-3 TGTGCCAGCAGCTTAGTGGGGAGGGGCGCGCAAGAGACCCAGTACTTC CASSLVGRGAQETQYF
. . TRBJ1-1 TRBV3-1/TRBV3-2 TGTGCCAGCGGAGACAGGCCCAACACTGAAGCTTTCTTT CASGDRPNTEAFF
. . TRBJ2-7 TRBV7-2 TGTGCCAGCAGCTTAACGGACATTCCGCGGGAGCAGTACTTC CASSLTDIPREQYF
. . TRBJ1-1 TRBV9 TGTGCCAGCAGCGTAACATCGATGAACACTGAAGCTTTCTTT CASSVTSMNTEAFF
TRBD1 . TRBJ1-2 TRBV7-9 TGTGCCAGCGGGGTCCCGGGACAGGGCTACACCTTC CASGVPGQGYTF
. . TRBJ1-4 TRBV28 TGTGCCAGCAGTTCCCCCGGAGGGCGGGGAGGGAGTGAAAAACTGTTTTTT CASSSPGGRGGSEKLFF
TRBD1 . TRBJ1-5 TRBV6-5 TGTGCCAGCGCGGGACAGAACAATCAGCCCCAGCATTTT CASAGQNNQPQHF
. . TRBJ2-1 TRBV18 TGTGCCAGCTCCTGGACACTTACCTACAATGAGCAGTTCTTC CASSWTLTYNEQFF
. . TRBJ2-5 TRBV7-2 TGTGCCAGCAGCTCGACAGGCCTCCAAGAGACCCAGTACTTC CASSSTGLQETQYF
. . TRBJ1-6 TRBV4-3 TGCGCCAGCAGCCAGCAAGGGGTTAATTCACCCCTCCACTTT CASSQQGVNSPLHF
. . TRBJ2-5 TRBV9 TGTGCCAGCAGCGTAGGGGAGTCAAAAGTCCACTTC CASSVGESKVHF
. many TRBJ2-7 TRBV7-8 TGTGCCAGCAGCCCATCCGGGACAGGGGAGCCTTATGCCGGGACTAGCGAGGACCGCGAGCAGTACTTC CASSPSGTGEPYAGTSEDREQYF
TRBD1 . TRBJ2-7 TRBV19 TGTGCCAGTAGTACGGGGACAGGGATTCACGAGCAGTACTTC CASSTGTGIHEQYF
. . TRBJ2-5 TRBV11-3 TGTGCCAGCAGCTTAGAACAGGGTGGCATAGAGACCCAGTACTTC CASSLEQGGIETQYF
TRBD1 few TRBJ1-5 TRBV24-1 TGTGCCACTCCCCCTGGGGTAGGACAGGGCGATCAGCCCCAGCATTTT CATPPGVGQGDQPQHF
. . TRBJ1-2 TRBV4-3 TGCGCCAGCAGCCAAGTTTACGGGGGGTCTCACTATGGCTACACCTTC CASSQVYGGSHYGYTF